This T cell receptor (beta chain) appears in the sequencing data of a study of blood T cell repertoires in COVID-19. Across the whole study: The analysed material was cDNA or gDNA that came from T cells, B-cell-depleted T cells, or PBMCs.

Per the germline V gene, CDR1 is KGHSH and CDR2 is LQKENI. V lost 1 base, J lost 4 bases, and 14 bases lay in between. The CDR3 is made up of 16 amino acids. Clones were sequenced by immunoSEQ multiplex PCR, and TCRdb holds only the in-frame ones, with some missing. The table includes a few hundred thousand clones, 70% to 90% detected once. This clonotype originated in a man aged 60-69 years with acute or convalescent COVID-19. V usage is TRBV18 and J usage is TRBJ1-3, with TRBD1 as a possible D gene (5 bases). The sample was peripheral blood. The CDR3 here is CASSPRGGPLGNTIYF. In DNA form, the CDR3 reads TGTGCCAGCTCACCACGGGGCGGTCCCCTGGGAAACACCATATATTTT.